The rows below give T cell receptor beta chains drawn from one sample of a study of blood T cell repertoires in COVID-19. The assay was immunoSEQ multiplex PCR, and TCRdb's table has in-frame clones only and misses some. The sample contains roughly 230,000 clones, around 83% of which appear only once. The sample comprised peripheral blood. These receptors were taken from a woman in her 50s with acute or convalescent COVID-19. Each CDR3 is given with its conserved first and last residue.

V	J	CDR3
TRBV25-1	TRBJ2-1	CASSERAPGGSLKNEQFF
TRBV2	TRBJ1-1	CATQRGPTREAEAFF
TRBV28	TRBJ2-3	CASSSRHLYGLGGHTDTQYF
TRBV27	TRBJ2-1	CASTGVGTSGKARQFF
TRBV2	TRBJ2-1	CASSFYLPGQSYNEQFF
TRBV24-1	TRBJ2-1	CATSDPSLAGVAHYNEQFF
TRBV5-1	TRBJ2-3	CASSLAGQDTDTQYF
TRBV29-1	TRBJ1-1	CSVDQVMNTEAFF
TRBV6-2/TRBV6-3	TRBJ1-1	CASSYRPGHPNTEAFF
TRBV4-1	TRBJ2-1	CASSQALAALSSYNEQFF
TRBV5-4	TRBJ1-4	CASSLGSLVTNEKLFF
TRBV6-6	TRBJ1-4	CASSGTVYEKLFF
TRBV6-5	TRBJ1-6	CASSIGTGIRPLHF
TRBV7-9	TRBJ1-6	CASSYGGVGSPLHF
TRBV11-2	TRBJ2-7	CASSFGLAGVTEQYF
TRBV5-4	TRBJ1-2	CASSIGQGRTAGYTF
TRBV24-1	TRBJ1-1	CATSERQRMNTEAFF